A selection of T cell receptor beta chains follows, all from one sample in a study of blood T cell repertoires in COVID-19. Measured with immunoSEQ multiplex PCR; TCRdb has only the in-frame clones, and not every one. The repertoire consists of 150,000 or so clones, with roughly 84% occurring once and the leading ten covering 10% to 15%. The specimen sequenced was PBMCs or T cells enriched from blood (not recorded which). The receptors come from a woman in her sixties who had recovered from COVID-19. CDR3s include the opening cysteine and the closing phenylalanine or tryptophan. Each record gives: V gene, J gene, CDR3 protein.

TRBV11-1,TRBJ1-1,CASSSPSVDTEAFF
TRBV29-1,TRBJ2-1,CSVAGRQSSYNEQFF
TRBV9,TRBJ2-5,CASSALGVGGTQYF
TRBV28,TRBJ1-6,CASSLWVGTGGNNSPLHF
TRBV5-4,TRBJ2-2,CASTSGTGGTGELFF
TRBV28,TRBJ1-1,CASSYSGATEAFF
TRBV9,TRBJ2-2,CASSPLQLAGREGELFF
TRBV6-2/TRBV6-3,TRBJ2-1,CASSAPSGDAYNEQFF
TRBV11-2,TRBJ1-2,CASSLEGTRPSYTF
TRBV6-2/TRBV6-3,TRBJ1-4,CASSYPQGNEKLFF
TRBV10-3,TRBJ2-4,CAISVSPLAGGNIQYF
TRBV12-3/TRBV12-4,TRBJ1-1,CASSLSMNTEAFF
TRBV9,TRBJ1-4,CASSVGGTGNEKLFF
TRBV28,TRBJ1-1,CASSLSAYRGRTEAFF
TRBV5-1,TRBJ1-2,CASSLVQGFRGYTF
TRBV6-4,TRBJ2-4,CASSDGGGTGRSSAKNIQYF
TRBV5-1,TRBJ2-3,CASSPTWTSGSSDTQYF
TRBV6-4,TRBJ1-5,CASSARVGHGQPQHF
TRBV3-1/TRBV3-2,TRBJ2-7,CASSQNRGRGEQYF
TRBV2,TRBJ2-1,CASSWTVFEQFF
TRBV28,TRBJ1-5,CASNRGRGGGHQPQHF
TRBV7-9,TRBJ2-7,CASSLRGTSDNEQYF
TRBV3-1/TRBV3-2,TRBJ1-4,CASSLLTGGVTNEKLFF
TRBV5-5,TRBJ1-2,CASSRAEGTIGGYTF
TRBV7-9,TRBJ1-4,CASSKYINEKLFF